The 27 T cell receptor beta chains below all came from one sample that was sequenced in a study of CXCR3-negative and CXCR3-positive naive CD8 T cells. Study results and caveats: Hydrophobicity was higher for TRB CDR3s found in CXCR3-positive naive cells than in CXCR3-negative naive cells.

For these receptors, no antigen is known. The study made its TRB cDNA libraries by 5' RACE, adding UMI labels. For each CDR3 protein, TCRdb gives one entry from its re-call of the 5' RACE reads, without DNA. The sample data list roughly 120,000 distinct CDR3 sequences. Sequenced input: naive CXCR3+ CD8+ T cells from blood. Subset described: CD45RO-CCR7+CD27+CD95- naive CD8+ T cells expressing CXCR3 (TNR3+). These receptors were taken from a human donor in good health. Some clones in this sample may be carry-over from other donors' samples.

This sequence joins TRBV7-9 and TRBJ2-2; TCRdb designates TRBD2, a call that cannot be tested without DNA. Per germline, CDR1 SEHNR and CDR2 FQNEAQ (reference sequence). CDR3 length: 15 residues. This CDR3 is CASSKLAGVTGELFF.

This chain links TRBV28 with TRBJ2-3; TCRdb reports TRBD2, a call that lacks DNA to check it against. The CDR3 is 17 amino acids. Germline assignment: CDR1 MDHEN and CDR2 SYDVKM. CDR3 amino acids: CASSWTRLAGDPDTQYF. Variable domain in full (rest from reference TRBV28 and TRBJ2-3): DVKVTQSSRYLVKRTGEKVFLECVQDMDHENMFWYRQDPGLGLRLIYFSYDVKMKEKGDIPEGYSVSREKKERFSLILESASTNQTSMYLCASSWTRLAGDPDTQYFGPGTRLTVL.

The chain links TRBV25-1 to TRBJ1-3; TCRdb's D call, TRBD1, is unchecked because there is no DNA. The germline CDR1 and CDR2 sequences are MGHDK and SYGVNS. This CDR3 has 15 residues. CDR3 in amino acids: CASSDLGAIGNTIYF.

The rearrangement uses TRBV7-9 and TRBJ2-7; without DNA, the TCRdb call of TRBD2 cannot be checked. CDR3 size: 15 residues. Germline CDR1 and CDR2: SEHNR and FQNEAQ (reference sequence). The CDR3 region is CASSSPGLLTWEQYF.

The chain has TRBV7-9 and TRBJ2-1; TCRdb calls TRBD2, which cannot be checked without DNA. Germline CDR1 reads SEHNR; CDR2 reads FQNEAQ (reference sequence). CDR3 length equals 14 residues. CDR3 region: CASTPVLAGERKFF. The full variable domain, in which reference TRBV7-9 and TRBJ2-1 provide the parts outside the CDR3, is DTGVSQNPRHKITKRGQNVTFRCDPISEHNRLYWYRQTLGQGPEFLTYFQNEAQLEKSRLLSDRFSAERPKGSFSTLEIQRTEQGDSAMYLCASTPVLAGERKFFGPGTRLTVL.

CDR3 residues: CASSLAGPGQGWETQYF. The chain joins TRBV7-9 to TRBJ2-5; TCRdb proposes TRBD1, but this gene call is untestable without DNA. Germline V gives CDR1 SEHNR, CDR2 FQNEAQ (reference sequence). CDR3 length: 17 residues.

CDR3 sequence reads: CASSKGTGIGTEAFF. The V gene is TRBV21-1, the J gene TRBJ1-1; the D call from TCRdb, TRBD1, cannot be confirmed without DNA. TRBV21-1 is classified as a pseudogene. The CDR3 totals 15 residues.

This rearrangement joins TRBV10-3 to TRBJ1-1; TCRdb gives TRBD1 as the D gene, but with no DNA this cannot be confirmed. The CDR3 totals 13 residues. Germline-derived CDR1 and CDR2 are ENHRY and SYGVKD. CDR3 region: CAISDGRYTEAFF.

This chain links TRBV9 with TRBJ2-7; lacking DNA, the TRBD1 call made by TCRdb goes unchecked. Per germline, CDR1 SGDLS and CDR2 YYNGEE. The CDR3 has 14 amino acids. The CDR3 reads CASSGGAVTDEQYF.

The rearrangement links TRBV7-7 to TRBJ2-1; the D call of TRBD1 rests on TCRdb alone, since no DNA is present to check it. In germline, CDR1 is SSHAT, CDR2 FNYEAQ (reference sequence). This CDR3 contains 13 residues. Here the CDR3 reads CASSLGTGDEQFF.

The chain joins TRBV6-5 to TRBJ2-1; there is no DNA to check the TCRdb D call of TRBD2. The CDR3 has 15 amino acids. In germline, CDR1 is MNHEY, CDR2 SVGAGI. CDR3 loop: CASSYSTSGRVPWFF.

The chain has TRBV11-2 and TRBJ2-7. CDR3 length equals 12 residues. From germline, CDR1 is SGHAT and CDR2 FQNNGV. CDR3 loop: CASSLVGSEQYF.

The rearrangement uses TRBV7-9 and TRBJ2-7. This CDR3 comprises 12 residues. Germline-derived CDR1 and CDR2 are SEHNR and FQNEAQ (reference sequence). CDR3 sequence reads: CASSLNYYEQYF.

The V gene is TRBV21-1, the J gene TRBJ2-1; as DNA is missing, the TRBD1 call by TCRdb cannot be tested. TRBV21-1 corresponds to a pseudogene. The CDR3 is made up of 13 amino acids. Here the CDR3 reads CASSKELGTLLFF.

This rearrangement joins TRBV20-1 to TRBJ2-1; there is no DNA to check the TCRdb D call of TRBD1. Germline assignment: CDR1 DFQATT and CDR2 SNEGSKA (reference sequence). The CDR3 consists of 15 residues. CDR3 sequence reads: CSARDPQGSHNEQFF.

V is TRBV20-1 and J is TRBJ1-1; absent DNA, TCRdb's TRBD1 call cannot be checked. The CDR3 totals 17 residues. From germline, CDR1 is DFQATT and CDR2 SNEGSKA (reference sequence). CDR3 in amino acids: CSAQMGVGRIGGTEAFF.

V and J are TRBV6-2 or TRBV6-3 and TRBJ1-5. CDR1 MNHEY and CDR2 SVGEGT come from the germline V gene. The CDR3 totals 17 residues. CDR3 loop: CASSTGLGRSSNQPQHF.

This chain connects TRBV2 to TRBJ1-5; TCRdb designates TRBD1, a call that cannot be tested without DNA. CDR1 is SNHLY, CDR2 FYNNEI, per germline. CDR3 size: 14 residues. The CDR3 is CASRARGGNQPQHF.

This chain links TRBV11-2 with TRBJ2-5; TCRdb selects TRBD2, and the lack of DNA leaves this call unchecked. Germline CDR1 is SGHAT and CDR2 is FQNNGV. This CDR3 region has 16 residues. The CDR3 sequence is CASSLAAALPGETQYF.

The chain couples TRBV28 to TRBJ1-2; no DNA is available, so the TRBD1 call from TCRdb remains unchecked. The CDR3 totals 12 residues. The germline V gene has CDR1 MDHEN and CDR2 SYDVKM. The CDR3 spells CASSPVQGDYTF.

This CDR3 is CASSPGTGVAGYTF. This chain links TRBV7-3 with TRBJ1-2; TCRdb outputs TRBD1, but without DNA this stays unchecked. This CDR3 has 14 amino acids. Germline CDR1 and CDR2: SGHTA and FQGTGA.

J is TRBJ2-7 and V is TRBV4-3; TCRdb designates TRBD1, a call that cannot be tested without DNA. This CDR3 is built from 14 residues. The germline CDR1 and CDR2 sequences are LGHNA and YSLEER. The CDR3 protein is CASSLNRGVYEQYF.

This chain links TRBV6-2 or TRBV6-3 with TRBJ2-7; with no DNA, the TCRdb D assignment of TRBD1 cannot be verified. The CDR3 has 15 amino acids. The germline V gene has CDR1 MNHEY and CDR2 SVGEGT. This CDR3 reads CASSSPRDESYEQYF.

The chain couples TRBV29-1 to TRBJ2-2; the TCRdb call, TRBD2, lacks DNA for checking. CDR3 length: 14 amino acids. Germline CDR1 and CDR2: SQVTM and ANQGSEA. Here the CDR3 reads CSVIAGGITGELFF.

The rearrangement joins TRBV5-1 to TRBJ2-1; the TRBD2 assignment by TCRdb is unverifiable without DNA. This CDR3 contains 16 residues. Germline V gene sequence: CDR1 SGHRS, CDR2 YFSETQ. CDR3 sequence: CASSWLAGDSFNEQFF.

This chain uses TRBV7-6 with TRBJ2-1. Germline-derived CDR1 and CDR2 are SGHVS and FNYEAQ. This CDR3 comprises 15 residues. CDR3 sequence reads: CASSALVSSYNEQFF.

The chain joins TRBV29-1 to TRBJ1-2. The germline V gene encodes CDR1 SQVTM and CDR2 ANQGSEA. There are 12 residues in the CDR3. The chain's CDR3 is CSVVLGNYGYTF.